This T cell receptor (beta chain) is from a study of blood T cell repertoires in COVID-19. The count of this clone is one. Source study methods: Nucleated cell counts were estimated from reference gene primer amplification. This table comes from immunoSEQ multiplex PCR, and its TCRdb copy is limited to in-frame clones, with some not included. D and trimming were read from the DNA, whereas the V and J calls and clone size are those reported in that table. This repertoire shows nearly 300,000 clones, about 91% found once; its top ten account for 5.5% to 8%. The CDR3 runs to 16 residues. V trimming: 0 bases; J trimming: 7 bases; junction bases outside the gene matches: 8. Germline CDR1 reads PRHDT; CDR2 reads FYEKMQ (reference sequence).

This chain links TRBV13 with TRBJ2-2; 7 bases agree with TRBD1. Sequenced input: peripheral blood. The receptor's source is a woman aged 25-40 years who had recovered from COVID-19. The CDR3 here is CASSLGTGSHGGELFF. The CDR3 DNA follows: TGTGCCAGCAGCTTAGGGACAGGGTCGCACGGCGGGGAGCTGTTTTTT.